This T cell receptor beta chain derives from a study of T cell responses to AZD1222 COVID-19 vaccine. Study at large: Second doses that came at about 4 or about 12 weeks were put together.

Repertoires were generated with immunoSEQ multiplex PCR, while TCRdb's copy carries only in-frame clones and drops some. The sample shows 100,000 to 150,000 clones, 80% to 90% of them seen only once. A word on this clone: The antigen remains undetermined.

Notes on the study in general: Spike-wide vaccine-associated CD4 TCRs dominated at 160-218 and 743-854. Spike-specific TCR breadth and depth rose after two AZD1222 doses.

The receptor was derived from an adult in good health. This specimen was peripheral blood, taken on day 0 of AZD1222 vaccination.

The CDR3 reads CASSPRTARRYGYTF. As DNA, the CDR3 is TGCGCCAGCAGCCCCCGGACAGCCCGGAGGTATGGCTACACCTTC. V is TRBV5-1 and J is TRBJ1-2; possibly TRBD1 for D (6 bases). Germline lookup yields CDR1 SGHRS and CDR2 YFSETQ. V was trimmed by 4 bases and J by 5 bases, leaving 18 bases between them. The CDR3 has 15 amino acids.